Listed below are T cell receptor beta chains from one sample, sequenced in a study of cytomegalovirus exposure and HLA in healthy donors. Clones were read by immunoSEQ multiplex PCR, and TCRdb kept only the in-frame ones, dropping some. The sample table includes more than 100,000 clones. The specimen was PBMCs. These receptor sequences come from a man aged 35 to 55 in good health and CMV-seronegative. The CDR3 runs from the conserved cysteine through the conserved F or W. The D gene is left open where the match is weak. Part of the rows lack a size; the others show once, few, many or a class for expanded clones.

clone_size,j_call,v_call,d_call,cdr3_length,cdr3_aa,cdr3_nt
.,TRBJ1-5,TRBV5-1,.,15,CASSRWTGSNQPQHF,TGCGCCAGCAGTCGTTGGACGGGAAGCAATCAGCCCCAGCATTTT
.,TRBJ1-5,TRBV6-5,.,15,CASQGTPNSNQPQHF,TGTGCCAGCCAAGGGACACCGAATAGCAATCAGCCCCAGCATTTT
.,TRBJ2-3,TRBV5-1,TRBD1,16,CASSLDGTGSTDTQYF,TGCGCCAGCAGCTTGGATGGGACAGGGAGCACAGATACGCAGTATTTT
.,TRBJ1-2,TRBV19,TRBD1,14,CASSMVDRDTGYTF,TGTGCCAGTAGTATGGTGGACAGGGATACTGGCTACACCTTC
.,TRBJ1-1,TRBV27,.,16,CASRQIPGLEAAEAFF,TGTGCCAGCAGACAGATACCGGGACTAGAGGCGGCTGAAGCTTTCTTT
.,TRBJ1-3,TRBV5-1,.,16,CASSLGDTVSGNTIYF,TGCGCCAGCAGCTTGGGGGACACCGTCTCTGGAAACACCATATATTTT
.,TRBJ2-7,TRBV27,.,14,CASSLTTGMSEQYF,TGTGCCAGCAGTTTAACTACAGGGATGAGCGAGCAGTACTTC
.,TRBJ2-7,TRBV5-1,TRBD2,17,CASSRSPGREGSYEQYF,TGCGCCAGCTCTCGTTCCCCCGGGCGGGAGGGCTCCTACGAGCAGTACTTC
medium-sized,TRBJ1-4,TRBV7-9,.,14,CASSPLQGGEKLFF,TGTGCCAGCAGCCCCTTACAGGGAGGGGAAAAACTGTTTTTT
.,TRBJ1-2,TRBV10-2,.,13,CASSEGQSVGYTF,TGCGCCAGCAGTGAGGGACAGTCTGTCGGCTACACCTTC
.,TRBJ2-1,TRBV11-3,TRBD2,16,CASSLGASGATNEQFF,TGTGCCAGCAGCTTAGGGGCTAGCGGGGCGACTAATGAGCAGTTCTTC
.,TRBJ1-5,TRBV14,.,13,CASSFQGGQPQHF,TGTGCCAGCAGCTTTCAGGGAGGTCAGCCCCAGCATTTT
.,TRBJ1-5,TRBV5-6,.,15,CASSRRPQGNQPQHF,TGTGCCAGCAGCAGGAGACCCCAGGGGAATCAGCCCCAGCATTTT
.,TRBJ2-5,TRBV11-2,TRBD2,14,CASRATSGQETQYF,TGTGCCAGCAGGGCAACTAGCGGACAAGAGACCCAGTACTTC
.,TRBJ1-1,TRBV25-1,TRBD1,11,CASRFRGQAFF,TGTGCCAGCAGATTCAGGGGGCAGGCTTTCTTT
.,TRBJ2-3,TRBV10-1,.,15,CASSTRDSGTDTQYF,TGCGCCAGCAGCACCCGGGACTCGGGCACAGATACGCAGTATTTT
.,TRBJ2-7,TRBV27,TRBD2,15,CASSFVGLAGSEQYF,TGTGCCAGCAGTTTCGTAGGACTAGCGGGGAGCGAGCAGTACTTC
.,TRBJ2-1,TRBV11-3,TRBD2,14,CASSGGTSGHEQFF,TGTGCCAGCAGCGGAGGGACTAGCGGTCATGAGCAGTTCTTC
.,TRBJ2-1,TRBV14,TRBD1,14,CASNQQGSYNEQFF,TGTGCCAGCAACCAACAGGGGTCCTACAATGAGCAGTTCTTC
.,TRBJ1-2,TRBV5-1,.,14,CASRTMPNNYGYTF,TGCGCCAGCAGAACTATGCCTAATAACTATGGCTACACCTTC
.,TRBJ2-1,TRBV2,TRBD1,15,CASSRGTGQHNEQFF,TGTGCCAGCAGTAGGGGGACAGGCCAACACAATGAGCAGTTCTTC
.,TRBJ1-2,TRBV5-5,.,14,CASSTGQTFYGYTF,TGTGCCAGCAGCACCGGACAGACCTTCTATGGCTACACCTTC
.,TRBJ2-7,TRBV19,.,14,CASSVNRESYEQYF,TGTGCCAGTAGCGTAAACAGGGAGTCCTACGAGCAGTACTTC
.,TRBJ2-4,TRBV10-2,TRBD1,15,CASSEGQGRENIQYF,TGCGCCAGCAGTGAGGGACAGGGGAGGGAAAACATTCAGTACTTC
.,TRBJ2-1,TRBV5-8,TRBD2,15,CASSLGASGSNEQFF,TGTGCCAGCAGCCTGGGGGCTAGCGGGAGTAATGAGCAGTTCTTC
.,TRBJ1-1,TRBV11-2,.,14,CASSSTDGRTEAFF,TGTGCCAGCAGCTCGACGGATGGGAGGACTGAAGCTTTCTTT
.,TRBJ1-3,TRBV7-6,.,16,CASSPWEGGSGNTIYF,TGTGCCAGCAGCCCCTGGGAGGGGGGCTCTGGAAACACCATATATTTT
.,TRBJ1-5,TRBV27,.,15,CASRISRRDNQPQHF,TGTGCCAGCAGGATTTCCCGACGGGACAATCAGCCCCAGCATTTT
.,TRBJ2-7,TRBV30,TRBD1,15,CAWGDRGRASYEQYF,TGTGCCTGGGGGGACAGGGGGCGCGCGTCCTACGAGCAGTACTTC
.,TRBJ1-2,TRBV6-4,.,12,CASSVDTYGYTF,TGTGCCAGCAGTGTAGATACTTATGGCTACACCTTC
.,TRBJ2-3,TRBV7-2,TRBD1,16,CASSLASQGVGDTQYF,TGTGCCAGCAGCTTAGCGAGTCAGGGGGTGGGAGATACGCAGTATTTT
.,TRBJ2-5,TRBV7-2,.,15,CASSPGGGMWETQYF,TGTGCCAGCAGCCCCGGAGGCGGGATGTGGGAGACCCAGTACTTC
.,TRBJ1-2,TRBV5-6,.,13,CASSLAQNYGYTF,TGTGCCAGCAGCTTGGCACAGAACTATGGCTACACCTTC
.,TRBJ2-7,TRBV28,.,11,CASSFNSEQYF,TGTGCCAGCAGTTTTAATAGCGAGCAGTACTTC
.,TRBJ2-7,TRBV30,.,14,CAWSLGRGSYEQYF,TGTGCCTGGAGCCTAGGCAGAGGGTCCTACGAGCAGTACTTC
.,TRBJ2-1,TRBV6-6,.,13,CASSGGTVGEQFF,TGTGCCAGCAGTGGGGGGACTGTCGGTGAGCAGTTCTTC
.,TRBJ1-5,TRBV27,.,15,CASSPIREEGQPQHF,TGTGCCAGCAGCCCTATCAGAGAGGAGGGTCAGCCCCAGCATTTT